This T cell receptor (beta chain) was observed in a study of blood T cell repertoires in COVID-19. Study background: PBMCs, B-cell-depleted T cells, or T cells provided the cDNA or gDNA that made up the material.

With V trimmed by 1 base and J by 4 bases, 8 bases remained unmatched. The length of the CDR3 is 16 residues. The germline gives CDR1 MGHRA, CDR2 YSYEKL. The authors' processing: For nucleated cells, counts were estimated from reference gene primer amplification. Assay: immunoSEQ multiplex PCR; the TCRdb copy retains only in-frame clones and omits some. V and J calls and clone size are as listed in that table; D and trimming were resolved from the DNA. The table shows approximately 350,000 clones, with roughly 87% occurring only once. Residents of 20 to 25 US areas, aged roughly 18 to 89 years, made up the participants.

This TCR came from a woman aged 25 to 39 who had recovered from COVID-19. This sequence joins TRBV4-1 and TRBJ2-3; 7 nucleotides line up with TRBD1. The sample comprised PBMCs or T cells enriched from blood (not recorded which). CDR3 in DNA: TGCGCCAGCAGCCAAGTAACTTACGACAGGGCAGATACGCAGTATTTT. Its protein product is CASSQVTYDRADTQYF.